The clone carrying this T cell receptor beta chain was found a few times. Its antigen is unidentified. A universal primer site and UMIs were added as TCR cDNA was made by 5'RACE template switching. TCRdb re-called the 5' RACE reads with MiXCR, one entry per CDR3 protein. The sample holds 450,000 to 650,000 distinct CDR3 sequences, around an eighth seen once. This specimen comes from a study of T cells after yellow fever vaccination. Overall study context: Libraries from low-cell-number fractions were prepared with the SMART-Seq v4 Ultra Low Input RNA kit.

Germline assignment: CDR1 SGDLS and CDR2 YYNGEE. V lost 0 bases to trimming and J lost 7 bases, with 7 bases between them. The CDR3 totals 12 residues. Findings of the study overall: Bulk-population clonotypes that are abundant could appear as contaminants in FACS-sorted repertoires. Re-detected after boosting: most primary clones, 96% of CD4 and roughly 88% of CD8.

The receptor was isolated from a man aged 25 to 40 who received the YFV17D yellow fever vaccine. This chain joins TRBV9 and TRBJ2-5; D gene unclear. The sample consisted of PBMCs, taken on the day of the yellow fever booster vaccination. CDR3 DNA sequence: TGTGCCAGCAGCGTAGAGATGGGGACCCAGTACTTC. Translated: CASSVEMGTQYF.